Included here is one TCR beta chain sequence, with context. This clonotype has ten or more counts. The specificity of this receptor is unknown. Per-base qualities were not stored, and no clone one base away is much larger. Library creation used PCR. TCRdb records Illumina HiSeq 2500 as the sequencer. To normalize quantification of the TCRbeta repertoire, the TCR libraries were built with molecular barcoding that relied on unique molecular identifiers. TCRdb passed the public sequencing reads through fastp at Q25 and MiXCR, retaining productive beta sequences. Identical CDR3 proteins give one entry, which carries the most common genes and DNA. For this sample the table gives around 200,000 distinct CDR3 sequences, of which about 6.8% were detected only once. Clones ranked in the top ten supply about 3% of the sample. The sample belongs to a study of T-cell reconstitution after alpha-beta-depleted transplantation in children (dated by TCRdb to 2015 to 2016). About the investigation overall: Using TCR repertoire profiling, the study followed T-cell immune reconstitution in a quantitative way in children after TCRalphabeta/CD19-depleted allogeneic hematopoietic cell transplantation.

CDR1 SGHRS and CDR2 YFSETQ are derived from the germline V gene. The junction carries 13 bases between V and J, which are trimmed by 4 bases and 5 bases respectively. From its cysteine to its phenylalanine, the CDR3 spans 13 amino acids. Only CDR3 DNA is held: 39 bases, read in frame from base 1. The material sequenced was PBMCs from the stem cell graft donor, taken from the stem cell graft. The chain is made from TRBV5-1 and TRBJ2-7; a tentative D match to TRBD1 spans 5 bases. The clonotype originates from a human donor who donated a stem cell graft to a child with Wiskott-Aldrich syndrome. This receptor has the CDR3 CASSRSGFDEQYF. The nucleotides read TGCGCCAGCAGCCGGTCAGGGTTCGACGAGCAGTACTTC.